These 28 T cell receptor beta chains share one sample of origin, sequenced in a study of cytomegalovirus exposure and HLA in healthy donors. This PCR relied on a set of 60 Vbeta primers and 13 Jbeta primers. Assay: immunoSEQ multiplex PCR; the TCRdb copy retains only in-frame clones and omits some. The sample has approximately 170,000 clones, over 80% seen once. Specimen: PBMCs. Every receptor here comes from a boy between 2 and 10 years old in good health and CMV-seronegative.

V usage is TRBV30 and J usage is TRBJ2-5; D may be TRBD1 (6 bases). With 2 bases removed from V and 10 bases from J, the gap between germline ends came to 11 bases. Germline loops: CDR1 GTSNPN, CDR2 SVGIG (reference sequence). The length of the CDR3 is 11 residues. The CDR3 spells CAWSYRGGQYF. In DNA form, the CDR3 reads TGTGCCTGGAGTTACCGAGGGGGCCAGTACTTC. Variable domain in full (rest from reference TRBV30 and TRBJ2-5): SQTIHQWPATLVQPVGSPLSLECTVEGTSNPNLYWYRQAAGRGLQLLFYSVGIGQISSEVPQNLSASRPQDRQFILSSKKLLLSDSGFYLCAWSYRGGQYFGPGTRLLVL.

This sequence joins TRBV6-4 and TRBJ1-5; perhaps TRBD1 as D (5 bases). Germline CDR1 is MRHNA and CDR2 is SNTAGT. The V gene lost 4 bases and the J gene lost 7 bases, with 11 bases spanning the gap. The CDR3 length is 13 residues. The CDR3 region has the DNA TGTGCCAGCAGTGTTTTTGCAGGGCAGCCCCAGCATTTT. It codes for CASSVFAGQPQHF.

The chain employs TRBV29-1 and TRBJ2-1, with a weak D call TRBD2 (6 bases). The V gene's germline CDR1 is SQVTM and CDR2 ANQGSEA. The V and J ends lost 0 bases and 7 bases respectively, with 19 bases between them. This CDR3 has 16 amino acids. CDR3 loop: CSVEDPGPRAGNEQFF. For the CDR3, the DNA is TGCAGCGTTGAAGATCCGGGACCACGGGCGGGAAATGAGCAGTTCTTC.

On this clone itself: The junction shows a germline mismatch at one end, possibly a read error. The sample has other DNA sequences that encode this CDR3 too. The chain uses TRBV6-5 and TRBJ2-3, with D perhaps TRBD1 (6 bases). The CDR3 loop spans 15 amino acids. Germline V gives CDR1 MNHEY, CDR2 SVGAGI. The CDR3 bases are TGTGCCAGCAGCTACTCGAGGGTGGCGACAGGTACGCAGTATTTT. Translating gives CASSYSRVATGTQYF.

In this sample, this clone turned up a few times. The CDR3 DNA follows: TGTGCCAGCTCACCAGCGATTGTGGCGCCGGGACAGAATGAAAAACTGTTTTTT. It translates to CASSPAIVAPGQNEKLFF. V and J are TRBV18 and TRBJ1-4, with 7 bases aligning to TRBD1. Per the germline V gene, CDR1 is KGHSH and CDR2 is LQKENI. The junction had 14 bases not matched to a gene; V was cut back by 2 bases and J by 5 bases. The CDR3 is made up of 18 amino acids.

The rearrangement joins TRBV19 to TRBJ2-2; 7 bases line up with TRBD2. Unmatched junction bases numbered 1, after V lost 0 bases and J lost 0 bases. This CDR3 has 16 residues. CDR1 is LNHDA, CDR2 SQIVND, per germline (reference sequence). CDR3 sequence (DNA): TGTGCCAGTAGTATAGAGGGGGGGTCGAACACCGGGGAGCTGTTTTTT. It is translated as CASSIEGGSNTGELFF.

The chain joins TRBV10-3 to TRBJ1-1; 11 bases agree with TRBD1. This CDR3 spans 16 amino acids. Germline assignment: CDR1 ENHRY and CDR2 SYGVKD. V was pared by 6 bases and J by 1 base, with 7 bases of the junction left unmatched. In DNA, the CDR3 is TGTGCCATCAGGGCCGGGACAGGGGGTTCGAACACTGAAGCTTTCTTT. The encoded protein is CAIRAGTGGSNTEAFF.

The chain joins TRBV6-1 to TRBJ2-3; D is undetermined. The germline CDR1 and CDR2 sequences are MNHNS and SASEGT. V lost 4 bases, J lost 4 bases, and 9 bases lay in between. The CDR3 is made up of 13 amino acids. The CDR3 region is CASSGSVADTQYF. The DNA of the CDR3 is TGTGCCAGCAGTGGTTCAGTTGCAGATACGCAGTATTTT.

The CDR3 sequence: CAWLEGQAHSGNTIYF. CDR3 sequence (DNA): TGTGCCTGGCTGGAGGGACAGGCTCACTCTGGAAACACCATATATTTT. The rearrangement links TRBV30 to TRBJ1-3; 8 positions match TRBD1. Trimming took 5 bases from V and 0 from J; bases not matched to a gene: 9. The CDR3 loop spans 16 amino acids. Germline lookup yields CDR1 GTSNPN and CDR2 SVGIG (reference sequence).

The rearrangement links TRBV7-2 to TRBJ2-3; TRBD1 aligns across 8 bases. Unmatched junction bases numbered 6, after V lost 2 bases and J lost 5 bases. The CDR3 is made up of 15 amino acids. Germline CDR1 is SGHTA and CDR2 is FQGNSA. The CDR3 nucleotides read TGTGCCAGCAGCTTAATGGACAGGGTAGGAGATACGCAGTATTTT. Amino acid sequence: CASSLMDRVGDTQYF.

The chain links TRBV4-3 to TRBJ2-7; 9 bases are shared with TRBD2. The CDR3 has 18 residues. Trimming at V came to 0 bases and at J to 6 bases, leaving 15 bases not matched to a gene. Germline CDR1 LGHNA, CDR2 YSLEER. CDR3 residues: CASSQDNVAGADRFEQYF. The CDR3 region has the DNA TGCGCCAGCAGCCAAGATAATGTAGCGGGAGCCGATCGATTCGAGCAGTACTTC.

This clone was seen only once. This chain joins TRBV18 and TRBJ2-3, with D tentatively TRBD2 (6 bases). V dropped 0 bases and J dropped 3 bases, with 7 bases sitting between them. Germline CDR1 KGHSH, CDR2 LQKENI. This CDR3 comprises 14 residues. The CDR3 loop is CASSPPEGTDTQYF. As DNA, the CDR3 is TGTGCCAGCTCACCACCGGAGGGTACAGATACGCAGTATTTT. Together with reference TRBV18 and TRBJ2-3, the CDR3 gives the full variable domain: NAGVMQNPRHLVRRRGQEARLRCSPMKGHSHVYWYRQLPEEGLKFMVYLQKENIIDESGMPKERFSAEFPKEGPSILRIQQVVRGDSAAYFCASSPPEGTDTQYFGPGTRLTVL.

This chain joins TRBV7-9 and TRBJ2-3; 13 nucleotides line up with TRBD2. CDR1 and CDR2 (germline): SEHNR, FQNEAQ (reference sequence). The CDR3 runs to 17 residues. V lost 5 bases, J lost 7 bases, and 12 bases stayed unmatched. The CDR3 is CASSPSLAGGRGYTQYF. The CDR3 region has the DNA TGTGCCAGCAGCCCGTCACTAGCGGGAGGGCGCGGATATACGCAGTATTTT.

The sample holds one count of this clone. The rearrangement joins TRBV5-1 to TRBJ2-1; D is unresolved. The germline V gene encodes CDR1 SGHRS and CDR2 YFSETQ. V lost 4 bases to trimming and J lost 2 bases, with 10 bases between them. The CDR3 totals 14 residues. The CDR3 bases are TGCGCCAGCAGCCCGGTGGAGACCTACAATGAGCAGTTCTTC. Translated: CASSPVETYNEQFF.

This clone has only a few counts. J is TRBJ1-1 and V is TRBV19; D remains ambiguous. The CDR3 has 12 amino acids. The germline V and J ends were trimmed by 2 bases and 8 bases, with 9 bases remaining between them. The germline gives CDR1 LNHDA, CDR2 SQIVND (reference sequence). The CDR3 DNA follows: TGTGCCAGTAGTATAAGCCCCGTAGAAGCTTTCTTT. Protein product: CASSISPVEAFF.

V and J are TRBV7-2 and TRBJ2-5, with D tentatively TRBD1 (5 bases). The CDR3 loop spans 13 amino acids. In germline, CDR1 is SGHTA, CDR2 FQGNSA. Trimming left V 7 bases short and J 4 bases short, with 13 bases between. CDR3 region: CASTPRVPETQYF. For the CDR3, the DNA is TGTGCCAGCACCCCCAGGGTGCCAGAGACCCAGTACTTC.

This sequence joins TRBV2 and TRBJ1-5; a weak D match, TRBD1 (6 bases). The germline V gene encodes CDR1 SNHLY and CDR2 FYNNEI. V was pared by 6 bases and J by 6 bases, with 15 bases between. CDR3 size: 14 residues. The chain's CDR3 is CASRWGPLGQPQHF. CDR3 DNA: TGTGCCAGCAGGTGGGGGCCCCTAGGTCAGCCCCAGCATTTT.

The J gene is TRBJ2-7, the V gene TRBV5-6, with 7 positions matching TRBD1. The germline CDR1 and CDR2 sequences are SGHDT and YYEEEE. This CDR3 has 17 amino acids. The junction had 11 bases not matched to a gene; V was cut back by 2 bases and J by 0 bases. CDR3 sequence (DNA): TGTGCCAGCAGCTTCACGGGACAGACCAGGAGCTCCTACGAGCAGTACGTC. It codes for CASSFTGQTRSSYEQYV.

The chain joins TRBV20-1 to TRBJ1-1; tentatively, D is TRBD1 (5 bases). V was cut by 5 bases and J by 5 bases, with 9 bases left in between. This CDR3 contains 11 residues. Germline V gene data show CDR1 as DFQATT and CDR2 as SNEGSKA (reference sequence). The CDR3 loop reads CSAERGTEAFF. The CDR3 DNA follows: TGCAGTGCTGAGCGGGGGACTGAAGCTTTCTTT.

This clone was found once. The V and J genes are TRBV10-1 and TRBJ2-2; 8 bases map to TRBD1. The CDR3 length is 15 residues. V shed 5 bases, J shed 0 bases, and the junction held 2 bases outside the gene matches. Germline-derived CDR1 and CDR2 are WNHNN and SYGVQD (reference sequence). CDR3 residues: CASSPDRANTGELFF. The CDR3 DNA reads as TGCGCCAGCAGTCCGGACAGGGCGAACACCGGGGAGCTGTTTTTT.

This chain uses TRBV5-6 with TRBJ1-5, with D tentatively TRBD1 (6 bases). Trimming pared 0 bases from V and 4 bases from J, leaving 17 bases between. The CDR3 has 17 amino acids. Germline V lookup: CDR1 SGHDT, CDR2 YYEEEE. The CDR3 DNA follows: TGTGCCAGCAGCTTGGAACGGGGCAGGGGTCGTAATCAGCCCCAGCATTTT. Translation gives CASSLERGRGRNQPQHF.

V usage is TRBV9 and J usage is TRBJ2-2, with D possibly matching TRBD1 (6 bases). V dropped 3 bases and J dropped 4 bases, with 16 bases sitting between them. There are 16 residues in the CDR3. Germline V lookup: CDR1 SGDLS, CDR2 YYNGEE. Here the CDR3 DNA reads TGTGCCAGCAGCGGACAACAGGGTACGGGCACCGGGGAGCTGTTTTTT. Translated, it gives CASSGQQGTGTGELFF.

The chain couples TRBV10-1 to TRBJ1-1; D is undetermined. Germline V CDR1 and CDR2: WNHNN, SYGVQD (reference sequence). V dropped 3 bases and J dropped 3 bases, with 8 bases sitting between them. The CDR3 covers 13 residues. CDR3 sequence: CASSDSGYTEAFF. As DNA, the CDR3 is TGCGCCAGCAGTGATTCGGGGTACACTGAAGCTTTCTTT.

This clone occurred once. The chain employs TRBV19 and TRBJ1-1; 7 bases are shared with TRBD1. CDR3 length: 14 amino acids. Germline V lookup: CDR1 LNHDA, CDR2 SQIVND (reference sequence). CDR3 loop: CGSRRAGGIAEAFF. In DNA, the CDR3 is TGTGGCTCGCGGAGGGCAGGGGGAATCGCTGAAGCTTTCTTT.

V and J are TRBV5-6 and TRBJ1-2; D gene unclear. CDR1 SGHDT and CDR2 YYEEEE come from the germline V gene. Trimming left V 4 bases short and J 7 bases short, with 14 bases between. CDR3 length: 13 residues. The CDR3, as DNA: TGTGCCAGCAGCCCCCGCGGGAGTGGTGGCTACACCTTC. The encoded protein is CASSPRGSGGYTF.

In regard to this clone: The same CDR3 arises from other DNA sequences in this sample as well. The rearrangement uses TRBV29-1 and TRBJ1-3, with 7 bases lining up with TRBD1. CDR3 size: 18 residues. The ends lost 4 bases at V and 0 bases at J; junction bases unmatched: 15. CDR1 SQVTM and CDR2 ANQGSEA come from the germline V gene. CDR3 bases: TGCAGCGTTGTAGGTCGCCATAGGGGGCAGACCTCTGGAAACACCATATATTTT. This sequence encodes CSVVGRHRGQTSGNTIYF. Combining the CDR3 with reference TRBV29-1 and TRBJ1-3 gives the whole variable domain SAVISQKPSRDICQRGTSLTIQCQVDSQVTMMFWYRQQPGQSLTLIATANQGSEATYESGFVIDKFPISRPNLTFSTLTVSNMSPEDSSIYLCSVVGRHRGQTSGNTIYFGEGSWLTVV.

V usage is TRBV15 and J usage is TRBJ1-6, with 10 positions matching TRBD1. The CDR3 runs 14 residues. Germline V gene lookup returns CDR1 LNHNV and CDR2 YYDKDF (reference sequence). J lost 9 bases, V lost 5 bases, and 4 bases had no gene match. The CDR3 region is CATSPGQGGSPLHF. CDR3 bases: TGTGCCACCAGCCCTGGACAGGGGGGTTCACCCCTCCACTTT.

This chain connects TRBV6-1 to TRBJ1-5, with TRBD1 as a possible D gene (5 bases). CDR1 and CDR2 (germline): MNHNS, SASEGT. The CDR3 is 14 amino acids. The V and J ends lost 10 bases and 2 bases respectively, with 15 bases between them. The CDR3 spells CATTAGRGNQPQHF. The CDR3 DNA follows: TGTGCCACGACAGCCGGTCGTGGCAATCAGCCCCAGCATTTT.